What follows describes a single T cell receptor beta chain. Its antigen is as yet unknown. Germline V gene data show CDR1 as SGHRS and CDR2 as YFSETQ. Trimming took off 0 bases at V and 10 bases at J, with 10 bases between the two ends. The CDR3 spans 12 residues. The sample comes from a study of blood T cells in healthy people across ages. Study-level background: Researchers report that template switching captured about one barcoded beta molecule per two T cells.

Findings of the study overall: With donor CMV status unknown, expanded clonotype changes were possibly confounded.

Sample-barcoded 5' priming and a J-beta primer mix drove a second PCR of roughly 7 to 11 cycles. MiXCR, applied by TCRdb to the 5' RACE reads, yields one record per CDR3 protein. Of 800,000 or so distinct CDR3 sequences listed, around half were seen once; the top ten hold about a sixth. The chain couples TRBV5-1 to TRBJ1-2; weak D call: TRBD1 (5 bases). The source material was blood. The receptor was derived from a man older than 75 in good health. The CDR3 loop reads CASSLEGSDYTF. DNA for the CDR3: TGCGCCAGCAGCTTGGAGGGGAGTGACTACACCTTC.